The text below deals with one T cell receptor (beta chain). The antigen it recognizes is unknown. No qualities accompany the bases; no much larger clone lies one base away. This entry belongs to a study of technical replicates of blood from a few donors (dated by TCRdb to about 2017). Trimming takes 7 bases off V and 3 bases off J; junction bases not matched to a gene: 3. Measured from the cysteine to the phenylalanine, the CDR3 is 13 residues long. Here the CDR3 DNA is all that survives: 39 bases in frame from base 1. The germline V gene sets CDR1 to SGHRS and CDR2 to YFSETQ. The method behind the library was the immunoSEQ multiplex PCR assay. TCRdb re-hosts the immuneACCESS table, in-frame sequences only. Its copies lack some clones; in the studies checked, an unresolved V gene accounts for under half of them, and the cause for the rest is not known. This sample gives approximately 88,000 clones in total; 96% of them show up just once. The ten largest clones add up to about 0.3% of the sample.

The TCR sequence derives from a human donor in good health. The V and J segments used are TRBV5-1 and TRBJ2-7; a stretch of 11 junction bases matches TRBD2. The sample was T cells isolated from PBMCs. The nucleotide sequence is TGCGCCAGCTCCGGGACTAGCGGCTACGAGCAGTACTTC. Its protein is CASSGTSGYEQYF.